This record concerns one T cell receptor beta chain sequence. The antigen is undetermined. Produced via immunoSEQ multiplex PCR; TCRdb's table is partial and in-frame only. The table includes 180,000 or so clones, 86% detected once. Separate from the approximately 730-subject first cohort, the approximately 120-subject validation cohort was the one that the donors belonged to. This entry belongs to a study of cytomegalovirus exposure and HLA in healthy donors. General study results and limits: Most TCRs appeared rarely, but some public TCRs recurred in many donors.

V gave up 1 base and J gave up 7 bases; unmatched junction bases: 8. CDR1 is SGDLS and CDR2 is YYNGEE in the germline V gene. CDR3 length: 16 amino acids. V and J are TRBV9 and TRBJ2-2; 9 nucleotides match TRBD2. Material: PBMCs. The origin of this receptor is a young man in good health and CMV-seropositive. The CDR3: CASSVPRVAGVGELFF. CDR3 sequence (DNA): TGTGCCAGCAGCGTACCGAGGGTAGCGGGGGTCGGGGAGCTGTTTTTT.